This paragraph covers one TCR beta chain sequence. TCRdb keeps only in-frame clones here, not all; method: immunoSEQ multiplex PCR. In the table there are about 17,000 clones, roughly 87% of which are singletons. This specimen comes from a study of blood T cell repertoires in COVID-19. From germline, CDR1 is MNHEY and CDR2 SVGEGT. The CDR3 totals 14 residues. The V end was cut by 5 bases, the J end by 1 base, with 9 bases between. The sample was peripheral blood. This sequence originates from a woman in her 70s with active COVID-19. The V call is TRBV6-2 or TRBV6-3, the J call TRBJ2-4; tentative D call: TRBD1 (5 bases). The CDR3, as DNA: TGTGCCAGCAGTCTCTCAGGGGCCAAAAACATTCAGTACTTC. Encoded protein: CASSLSGAKNIQYF.